This T cell receptor (beta chain) was observed in a study of blood T cell repertoires in COVID-19. Germline V CDR1 and CDR2: LNHDA, SQIVND (reference sequence). After removal of 4 bases from V and 5 bases from J, the junction contained 5 bases not matched to a gene. The CDR3 covers 15 residues. Recovered participants had two consecutive negative NP/OP PCR tests, healthcare professional clearance, or symptom resolution. Study processing details: Counts of nucleated cells, estimated from reference gene primer amplification, were obtained. Data came from immunoSEQ multiplex PCR; TCRdb stores just in-frame clones and leaves some out. The V and J calls and clone size are taken from that table; D and trimming were inferred from the DNA. The repertoire holds about 140,000 clones, with about 75% as singletons.

The chain recombines TRBV19 with TRBJ1-4; 9 positions agree with TRBD1. The sample was PBMCs or T cells enriched from blood (not recorded which). The source is a woman in her 50s who had recovered from COVID-19. This CDR3 is CASSTRDRENEKLFF. CDR3 in DNA: TGTGCCAGTAGTACCCGGGACAGGGAAAATGAAAAACTGTTTTTT.